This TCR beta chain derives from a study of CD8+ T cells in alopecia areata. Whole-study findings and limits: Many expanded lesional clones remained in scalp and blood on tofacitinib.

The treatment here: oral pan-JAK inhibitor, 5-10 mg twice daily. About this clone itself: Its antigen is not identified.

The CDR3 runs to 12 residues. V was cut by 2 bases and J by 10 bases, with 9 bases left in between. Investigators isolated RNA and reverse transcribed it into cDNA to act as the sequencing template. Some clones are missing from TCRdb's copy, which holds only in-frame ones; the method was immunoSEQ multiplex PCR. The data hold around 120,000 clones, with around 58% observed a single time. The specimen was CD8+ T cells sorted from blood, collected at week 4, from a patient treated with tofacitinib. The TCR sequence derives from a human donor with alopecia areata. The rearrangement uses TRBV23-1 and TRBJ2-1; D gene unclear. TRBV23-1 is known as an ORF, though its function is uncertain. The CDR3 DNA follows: TGCGCCAGCAGTCAACCGAGGACGGAGCAGTTCTTC. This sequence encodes CASSQPRTEQFF.